Below are 3 T cell receptor beta chains sequenced from a single sample in a study of regulatory T cells in long-lasting Graves disease. Sample time point: newly diagnosed GD, antithyroid drugs for less than 3 months. PBMC-derived RNA was used for the TCR library. TCR beta libraries were built with iRepertoire HTBI primers and Arm-PCR of CDR3 regions. TCRdb analysed the multiplex PCR reads with MiXCR anew, one entry per CDR3 protein. The sample records 450,000 to 600,000 distinct CDR3 sequences, around 15% being singletons. This sample also appeared in a second study, on T cells in Graves' hyperthyroidism and ophthalmopathy.

The sample here was peripheral blood mononuclear cells (PBMCs), taken at new diagnosis, from a patient treated with antithyroid drugs. These TCRs come from a middle-aged man with Graves disease.

This clonotype was counted ten times or more. This chain uses TRBV12-3 or TRBV12-4 with TRBJ2-7, with a possible D match to TRBD2 (5 bases). Trimming stripped 6 bases from V and 5 bases from J, with 14 bases between. This CDR3 comprises 13 residues. CDR3 loop: CASSLAVLHEQYF. CDR3 sequence (DNA): TGTGCCAGCAGCCTAGCAGTCCTGCACGAGCAGTACTTC.

This clonotype was seen repeatedly, ten times or more. The chain has TRBV7-9 and TRBJ2-3, with 13 bases aligning to TRBD2. Per germline, CDR1 SEHNR and CDR2 FQNEAQ (reference sequence). The CDR3 runs 19 residues. After removal of 3 bases from V and 3 bases from J, the junction contained 12 bases not matched to a gene. The CDR3 reads CASSLLGTSGTRRTDTQYF. For the CDR3, the DNA is TGTGCCAGCAGCTTGCTCGGGACTAGCGGGACGAGAAGGACAGATACGCAGTATTTT.

This clonotype was seen a few times. Here the CDR3 reads CASSLERTGPSEQYF. CDR3 DNA: TGCGCCAGCAGCCTGGAGAGGACAGGTCCCTCCGAGCAGTACTTC. The V gene is TRBV5-1, the J gene TRBJ2-7, with 7 bases lining up with TRBD1. Germline CDR1 is SGHRS and CDR2 is YFSETQ. This CDR3 contains 15 residues. Trimming took 4 bases from V and 6 from J; bases not matched to a gene: 13. The full variable domain, completed using reference TRBV5-1 and TRBJ2-7, is KAGVTQTPRYLIKTRGQQVTLSCSPISGHRSVSWYQQTPGQGLQFLFEYFSETQRNKGNFPGRFSGRQFSNSRSEMNVSTLELGDSALYLCASSLERTGPSEQYFGPGTRLTVT.